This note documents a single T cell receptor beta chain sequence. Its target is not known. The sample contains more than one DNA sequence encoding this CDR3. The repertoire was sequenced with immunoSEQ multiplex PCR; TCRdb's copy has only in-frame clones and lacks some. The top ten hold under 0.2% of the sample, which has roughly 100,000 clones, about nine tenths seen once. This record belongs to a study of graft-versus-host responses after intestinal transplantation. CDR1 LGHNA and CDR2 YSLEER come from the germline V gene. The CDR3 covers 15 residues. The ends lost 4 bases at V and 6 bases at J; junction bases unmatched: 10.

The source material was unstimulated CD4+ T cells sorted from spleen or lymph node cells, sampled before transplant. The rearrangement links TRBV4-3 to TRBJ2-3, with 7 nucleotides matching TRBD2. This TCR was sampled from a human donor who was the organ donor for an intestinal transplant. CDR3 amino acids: CASSLGGSSTDTQYF. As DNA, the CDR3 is TGCGCCAGCAGCCTCGGGGGGTCTTCCACGGATACGCAGTATTTT.